This T cell receptor (beta chain) was sequenced during a study of blood T cells in healthy people across ages. Combining a sample-barcoded 5' primer with a J-beta primer mix, a second PCR ran for 7 to 11 cycles. Each cDNA molecule received a tag from a template-switch adaptor that had 12 random nucleotides. TCRdb reanalysed the 5' RACE reads using MiXCR and keeps one entry per CDR3 protein. Here the sample spans over 450,000 distinct CDR3 sequences, nearly 25% being singletons. In germline, CDR1 is SEHNR, CDR2 FQNEAQ (reference sequence). This CDR3 is 15 amino acids long. The J segment lost 8 bases and the V segment lost 1 base, leaving 4 bases of the junction unmatched. The sample was also linked to a second study, of T cells of mothers and their children. As that study records: The sample comes from eight or nine healthy Caucasian donors: mothers and children. The study obtained over 8.5 million TCR beta CDR3 reads per mother and 2.5 million to 3.5 million per child.

This TCR came from a boy between 10 and 17 years old in good health. The chain employs TRBV7-9 and TRBJ2-1; 11 nucleotides line up with TRBD2. The source material was blood. The CDR3 sequence: CASSLESSGRHEQFF. In DNA form, the CDR3 reads TGTGCCAGCAGCTTAGAGTCTAGCGGGAGGCATGAGCAGTTCTTC.